This TCR beta chain was identified in a study of Ad26.COV2.S vaccination and SARS-CoV-2 variants. Study details: Dosing was one shot or two shots 56 days apart.

Here immunoSEQ multiplex PCR was the method, and the copy in TCRdb shows in-frame clones only, minus some. There are approximately 360,000 clones in the sample; 83% occur only once, and just under 7.5% lies in the top ten. From germline, CDR1 is SEHNR and CDR2 FQNEAQ (reference sequence). The length of the CDR3 is 13 residues. The V end was cut by 10 bases, the J end by 2 bases, with 14 bases between. Sample treatment: roughly 20 received Ad26.COV2.S at low or high dose, single or two shots; several received placebo; per-sample allocation not given. Collection of the samples took place on day 63 after the first injection of vaccine or placebo.

Sequences were derived from peripheral blood, sampled in a trial of Ad26.COV2.S vaccine versus placebo. The chain employs TRBV7-9 and TRBJ1-1; a weak D match, TRBD1 (6 bases). The TCR comes from a person between 18 and 65 years old who received the Ad26.COV2.S COVID-19 vaccine or a placebo. The CDR3 sequence is CAISDRSNTEAFF. CDR3 sequence (DNA): TGTGCCATCTCGGACAGATCAAACACTGAAGCTTTCTTT.